The rows below give T cell receptor beta chains drawn from one sample of a study of blood T cell repertoires in COVID-19. The table came from immunoSEQ multiplex PCR; TCRdb's copy has only in-frame clones and leaves some out. This table holds about 230,000 clones, approximately 84% found once. The sequenced sample was PBMCs or T cells enriched from blood (not recorded which). These receptors were taken from a man aged 55 to 70 who had recovered from COVID-19. CDR3s include the opening cysteine and the closing phenylalanine or tryptophan. D genes are given only for firm matches. Some rows mark clone size as missing; the rest say once, few, many or name a class of expanded clone.

abundance,v_gene,j_gene,d_gene,CDR3nt,CDR3aa
.,TRBV6-1,TRBJ1-5,.,TGTGCCAGCAGTGAATGGGGCCGAAGTCAGCCCCAGCATTTT,CASSEWGRSQPQHF
.,TRBV5-1,TRBJ1-5,.,TGCGCCAGCAGCTTGGAAGGGGTGTCCAATCAGCCCCAGCATTTT,CASSLEGVSNQPQHF
.,TRBV19,TRBJ2-2,TRBD2,TGCGCCCGTACCCAGGGGCGGGGGGGCCGGGCCGGGGAGCTGTTTTTT,CARTQGRGGRAGELFF
.,TRBV5-5,TRBJ2-6,TRBD1,TGTGCCAGCAGCTTGGGAGGGGGCACTGGGGCCAACGTCCTGACTTTC,CASSLGGGTGANVLTF
.,TRBV6-6,TRBJ1-2,.,TGTGCCAGTAAGATTGGATCGGGGGGCGGCTATGGCTACACCTTC,CASKIGSGGGYGYTF
.,TRBV28,TRBJ2-3,TRBD1,TGTGCCAGCAGTTTGGGACAGGTCACAGATACGCAGTATTTT,CASSLGQVTDTQYF
.,TRBV6-4,TRBJ2-3,.,TGTGCCAGCAGTGCCCTAGCGAGCACAGATACGCAGTATTTT,CASSALASTDTQYF
.,TRBV6-5,TRBJ2-7,TRBD1,TGTGCCAGCAGTCAGGGACAGGGCTACGAGCAGTACTTC,CASSQGQGYEQYF
.,TRBV10-3,TRBJ1-4,.,TGTGCCATCAGTGAGTCCCGGGGAGTTAATGAAAAACTGTTTTTT,CAISESRGVNEKLFF
.,TRBV11-2,TRBJ1-4,.,TGTGCCAGCAGCTTAGCTCCCCCGGGAAGGGCAAATGAAAAACTGTTTTTT,CASSLAPPGRANEKLFF
few,TRBV6-5,TRBJ1-1,TRBD1,TGTGCCAGCAGTTCAAACAGGGGGCGGCTCGAGGCTTTCTTT,CASSSNRGRLEAFF
.,TRBV19,TRBJ2-5,.,TGTGCCAGTAGTAGCCAGATCGGGGAAAAGACCCAGTACTTC,CASSSQIGEKTQYF
.,TRBV5-4,TRBJ2-2,TRBD1,TGTGCCAGCAGATACGCCGGGACAGGGAACACCGGGGAGCTGTTTTTT,CASRYAGTGNTGELFF
.,TRBV5-5,TRBJ2-3,TRBD1,TGTGCCAGCAGCTTTGGGACAGGGGGGCCAGATACGCAGTATTTT,CASSFGTGGPDTQYF
.,TRBV27,TRBJ1-1,.,TGTGCCAGCAGTTTCAGTGGAGAGAACACTGAAGCTTTCTTT,CASSFSGENTEAFF
.,TRBV7-2,TRBJ2-1,.,TGTGCCAGCAGCTTAGCGACAGGGGAGGGCAATGAGCAGTTCTTC,CASSLATGEGNEQFF
.,TRBV15,TRBJ2-5,.,TGTGCCACCAGCCGCGCCCAGGGGTGGTCTGAGACCCAGTACTTC,CATSRAQGWSETQYF
.,TRBV7-9,TRBJ1-3,TRBD1,TGTGCCAGCAGCCCCCGGTCAGGGGGCCCCTCTGGAAACACCATATATTTT,CASSPRSGGPSGNTIYF
.,TRBV2,TRBJ2-4,TRBD1,TGTGCCAGCAGTGAAGTGCTCGGGGGTGGACAGGGGGCTGCCCTAGCCAAAAACATTCAGTACTTC,CASSEVLGGGQGAALAKNIQYF
.,TRBV5-6,TRBJ1-2,.,TGTGCCAGCAGCACCACAGGGATCTCTTATGGCTACACCTTC,CASSTTGISYGYTF
.,TRBV13,TRBJ1-1,.,TGTGCCAGCAGCTTCCTGGGGGGAATAGGGAAGGGCACTGAAGCTTTCTTT,CASSFLGGIGKGTEAFF
once,TRBV7-9,TRBJ2-1,.,TGTGCCAGCAGCTCTAACCTTGGTGGTGAGCAGTTCTTC,CASSSNLGGEQFF
.,TRBV4-3,TRBJ1-4,.,TGCGCCAGCAGCCCGACAGTTGATGAAAAACTGTTTTTT,CASSPTVDEKLFF
.,TRBV24-1,TRBJ2-5,.,TGTGCCACCAGTGATAACCGGGGAGGAGAGACCCAGTACTTC,CATSDNRGGETQYF
.,TRBV5-4,TRBJ2-1,.,TGTGCCAGCAGCACCCCCCCCATCGGGAACTTAAGGGGGAATGAGCAGTTCTTC,CASSTPPIGNLRGNEQFF
.,TRBV6-6,TRBJ1-1,TRBD1,TGTGCCAGCAGTCGACAGAAGACAGGGAAGCACACTGAAGCTTTCTTT,CASSRQKTGKHTEAFF
.,TRBV11-3,TRBJ2-3,.,TGTGCCAGCAGCTCCGGGGGTGCCACAGATACGCAGTATTTT,CASSSGGATDTQYF
.,TRBV5-1,TRBJ2-3,.,TGCGCCAGCAGCCCGGGACTGGCTAGCACAGATACGCAGTATTTT,CASSPGLASTDTQYF
.,TRBV24-1,TRBJ2-1,TRBD1,TGTGCCACCAGTCAGACAGGGTCAAGGAATGAGCAGTTCTTC,CATSQTGSRNEQFF
.,TRBV9,TRBJ1-2,.,TGTGCCAGCAGCCCCCGACAGGAAGATGGCTACACCTTC,CASSPRQEDGYTF
.,TRBV6-6,TRBJ1-1,TRBD1,TGTGCCAGCAGTTGGGGACAGGGCGGCACTGAAGCTTTCTTT,CASSWGQGGTEAFF
.,TRBV2,TRBJ1-3,TRBD1,TGTGCCAGCAGTCGAGACAGGGGGCGAAACACCATATATTTT,CASSRDRGRNTIYF
.,TRBV7-9,TRBJ1-4,.,TGTGCCAGCAGCCTAGGACACGTTGAAAAACTGTTTTTT,CASSLGHVEKLFF
.,TRBV18,TRBJ2-3,TRBD1,TGTGCCAGCTCACTAGGACAGGGTACAGATACGCAGTATTTT,CASSLGQGTDTQYF
.,TRBV5-1,TRBJ2-2,.,TGCGCCAGCAGCTTGGCCCGGGGTTCGAACACCGGGGAGCTGTTTTTT,CASSLARGSNTGELFF
.,TRBV15,TRBJ1-4,.,TGTGCCACCAGCAGAGACACCAAGACTAGGGATGAAAAACTGTTTTTT,CATSRDTKTRDEKLFF
.,TRBV5-1,TRBJ2-1,TRBD2,TGCGCCAGCAGCTTGATAGCGGGGGCTGGGAATGAGCAGTTCTTC,CASSLIAGAGNEQFF
.,TRBV11-3,TRBJ2-1,TRBD2,TGTGCCAGCAGCCAAAGGACTAGCGGCAATGAGCAGTTCTTC,CASSQRTSGNEQFF
.,TRBV5-8,TRBJ2-7,TRBD1,TGTGCCAGCAGCGACAGGGTAACCTACGAGCAGTACTTC,CASSDRVTYEQYF
.,TRBV6-5,TRBJ1-2,TRBD1,TGTGCCAGCAGGATGACAGGGGACTTCCATGGCTACACCTTC,CASRMTGDFHGYTF
.,TRBV5-6,TRBJ2-3,TRBD1,TGTGCCAGCAGCCACGGGACAGGGGATAGCACAGATACGCAGTATTTT,CASSHGTGDSTDTQYF
.,TRBV2,TRBJ2-7,.,TGTGCCAGTAAGTCGGGTTACGAGCAGTACTTC,CASKSGYEQYF
.,TRBV6-5,TRBJ1-4,.,TGTGCCAGCAGTTACAGGGGTAATGAAAAACTGTTTTTT,CASSYRGNEKLFF
.,TRBV6-5,TRBJ1-6,.,TGTGCCAGCAGTAGAGAAGGGCGGGAGTCACCCCTCCACTTT,CASSREGRESPLHF
.,TRBV6-6,TRBJ1-6,.,TGTGCCAGCAGGCCCTCTGGGGCGCGAAATTCACCCCTCCACTTT,CASRPSGARNSPLHF
.,TRBV12-3/TRBV12-4,TRBJ2-2,.,TGTGCCAGCAGAAGACTAGGCACCGGGGAGCTGTTTTTT,CASRRLGTGELFF
.,TRBV24-1,TRBJ1-1,.,TGTGCCACCAGTGATTTGACTAAAGCTTTCTTT,CATSDLTKAFF
.,TRBV5-1,TRBJ2-3,.,TGCGCCAGCAGCTCGGCTGACAGATGGGGCACAGATACGCAGTATTTT,CASSSADRWGTDTQYF
.,TRBV11-3,TRBJ2-1,.,TGTGCCAGCAGCCTGGCAGGGTTTGGCAATGAGCAGTTCTTC,CASSLAGFGNEQFF
.,TRBV5-1,TRBJ1-2,.,TGCGCCAGCAGCTCCCATTTCAGGGATGGCTACACCTTC,CASSSHFRDGYTF
.,TRBV3-1/TRBV3-2,TRBJ2-7,.,TGTGCCAGCAGCCAAGGGCGGGGTGGAACGTCCCAGTACTTC,CASSQGRGGTSQYF
.,TRBV7-2,TRBJ1-3,.,TGTGCCAGCAGCTTAGCCCCCTCGGGGGGAAACACCATATATTTT,CASSLAPSGGNTIYF
.,TRBV11-3,TRBJ1-2,TRBD1,TGTGCCAGCAGCAAAGGACAGGACTATGGCTACACCTTC,CASSKGQDYGYTF
once,TRBV18,TRBJ2-7,.,TGTGCCAGCTCTCAAGTCGCGGACAGCTCCTACGAGCAGTACTTC,CASSQVADSSYEQYF
.,TRBV12-5,TRBJ1-6,.,TGTGCTAGTGTACAGGGCTCCTATAATTCACCCCTCCACTTT,CASVQGSYNSPLHF